The clone carrying this T cell receptor (beta chain) was counted many times. This record belongs to a study of early T cells in non-severe SARS-CoV-2 infection. Each CDR3 protein is one row after TCRdb ran MiXCR on the 5' RACE reads. Here the sample spans just over 65,000 distinct CDR3 sequences, around 13% being singletons. Looked up from germline, CDR1 is SGHAT and CDR2 is FQNNGV. CDR3 length equals 17 residues. V lost 3 bases, J lost 2 bases, and 18 bases lay in between. The receptor was derived from an adult who was a healthcare worker with PCR-confirmed SARS-CoV-2 infection or an uninfected control (not recorded which). The chain carries TRBV11-2 and TRBJ2-3; D is perhaps TRBD2 (6 bases). Sample: whole blood. CDR3 in DNA: TGTGCCAGCAGCTTCTACCCCGGGGGACTCCTCACAGATACGCAGTATTTT. Residues: CASSFYPGGLLTDTQYF.